The entry below describes one T cell receptor (beta chain). Its antigen remains unknown. The CDR3 has 14 residues. The germline V gene has CDR1 MNHEY and CDR2 SVGAGI. Trimming left V 4 bases short and J 0 bases short, with 9 bases between. This entry belongs to a study of CD8 T cells in Susac syndrome. The study, taken as a whole, reports: The authors acknowledged that the study's TCR sequencing and HLA analysis involved relatively few individuals.

When the RNA was reverse transcribed, random hexamers were used with an input of about 0.45 to 1 ug. MiXCR was run by TCRdb on the immunoSEQ multiplex PCR reads, yielding one entry per CDR3 protein. The sample holds about 400,000 distinct CDR3 sequences, 75% to 90% seen once. The CD8+ and CD4+ T cells were isolated magnetically using a negative isolation approach, whereas the TEMRA cells were enriched by FACS. This TCR was sampled from a human donor with multiple sclerosis. The V call is TRBV6-5, the J call TRBJ1-1; D is uncertain. The sequenced sample consisted of CD8+ T cells from PBMCs. CDR3 nucleotide sequence: TGTGCCAGCAGTTCCCCAGCCATGAACACTGAAGCTTTCTTT. Translation: CASSSPAMNTEAFF.